Shown below are 3 T cell receptor beta chains from a single sample sequenced in a study of blood T cell repertoires in COVID-19. Profiling relied on immunoSEQ multiplex PCR, and the TCRdb table lists in-frame clones only, not all of them. The sample lists tens of thousands of clones; less than 95% were seen once. Sample: peripheral blood. Every receptor here comes from a man aged 50-59 years with COVID-19, enrolled during active disease.

On this clone: Because the CDR3 is missing its conserved closing phenylalanine or tryptophan, this is likely a read error. The DNA is left out, because the CDR3 cannot be placed on it with certainty; the CDR3 is given as TCRdb lists it. The CDR3 spells CASSSRQCLK. The chain couples TRBV21-1 to TRBJ1-2; TRBD1 is taken as the D call from the table, unchecked against the DNA. TRBV21-1 is shown as a pseudogene. Inclusive of both ends, the CDR3 amounts to 10 amino acids.

This sequence joins TRBV2 and TRBJ2-2, with 13 bases aligning to TRBD2. The germline V gene has CDR1 SNHLY and CDR2 FYNNEI. This CDR3 is 18 amino acids long. The V segment lost 6 bases and the J segment 1 base; nucleotides outside the gene matches: 8. Written as DNA, the CDR3 is TGTGCCAGCAGAGTAGAACTAGCGGGAGGGAAGAACACCGGGGAGCTGTTTTTT. Translated, it gives CASRVELAGGKNTGELFF. The full variable domain, completed using reference TRBV2 and TRBJ2-2, is EPEVTQTPSHQVTQMGQEVILRCVPISNHLYFYWYRQILGQKVEFLVSFYNNEISEKSEIFDDQFSVERPDGSNFTLKIRSTKLEDSAMYFCASRVELAGGKNTGELFFGEGSRLTVL.

This clone showed up just once. The CDR3 region is CASSPGASGSSGANVLTF. CDR3 coding DNA: TGTGCCAGCAGCCCTGGGGCTAGCGGGAGCTCTGGGGCCAACGTCCTGACTTTC. The chain recombines TRBV4-2 with TRBJ2-6, with 10 bases lining up with TRBD2. Trimming took 4 bases from V and 0 from J; bases not matched to a gene: 6. The CDR3 runs to 18 residues. Germline V CDR1 and CDR2: LGHNA, YNFKEQ.